One and the same sample provided the 12 T cell receptor beta chains below, sequenced in a study of CD8 T cells in Susac syndrome. cDNA came from around 0.5 to 1 ug RNA primed by random hexamers. TCRdb processed the immunoSEQ multiplex PCR reads anew with MiXCR; each CDR3 protein has one entry. The sample lists under 150,000 distinct CDR3 sequences; around 91% were seen once. Material for sequencing was CD8+ T cells from PBMCs. Receptor source: a human donor with multiple sclerosis.

This sequence joins TRBV15 and TRBJ2-3; 11 bases agree with TRBD2. Per germline, CDR1 LNHNV and CDR2 YYDKDF (reference sequence). V shed 5 bases, J shed 4 bases, and the junction held 8 bases outside the gene matches. The CDR3 totals 16 residues. The CDR3 loop is CATSGGGLADSDTQYF. In nucleotides, the CDR3 is TGTGCCACCAGCGGGGGGGGACTAGCGGATTCAGATACGCAGTATTTT.

The chain couples TRBV6-5 to TRBJ2-1, with 7 nucleotides matching TRBD1. CDR1 and CDR2 from the germline V gene are MNHEY and SVGAGI. CDR3 length: 15 residues. J lost 3 bases, V lost 0 bases, and 2 bases had no gene match. The CDR3, as DNA: TGTGCCAGCAGTTACTCGAGGGGGCTCTACAATGAGCAGTTCTTC. It yields the protein CASSYSRGLYNEQFF.

The chain combines TRBV7-9 with TRBJ1-2; no firm D call. From germline, CDR1 is SEHNR and CDR2 FQNEAQ (reference sequence). Trimming removed 1 base from V and 0 bases from J, with 12 bases in between. CDR3 length: 16 residues. The DNA for the CDR3 is TGTGCCAGCAGCTTAGGAGGCGAGGGCCCTAACTATGGCTACACCTTC. Amino acids: CASSLGGEGPNYGYTF. Looking up the rest from reference TRBV7-9 and TRBJ1-2 gives the full variable domain: DTGVSQNPRHKITKRGQNVTFRCDPISEHNRLYWYRQTLGQGPEFLTYFQNEAQLEKSRLLSDRFSAERPKGSFSTLEIQRTEQGDSAMYLCASSLGGEGPNYGYTFGSGTRLTVV.

This chain links TRBV27 with TRBJ1-1, with D perhaps TRBD1 (5 bases). Germline assignment: CDR1 MNHEY and CDR2 SMNVEV (reference sequence). The germline V and J ends were trimmed by 0 bases and 7 bases, with 12 bases remaining between them. The CDR3 length is 14 residues. The CDR3 sequence: CASSLSAGGVEAFF. The CDR3 coding sequence is TGTGCCAGCAGTTTATCGGCGGGGGGGGTTGAAGCTTTCTTT.

The rearrangement joins TRBV6-5 to TRBJ2-7; D is possibly TRBD2 (5 bases). The CDR3 consists of 16 residues. The V gene lost 0 bases and the J gene lost 5 bases, with 17 bases spanning the gap. Germline V lookup: CDR1 MNHEY, CDR2 SVGAGI. This CDR3 reads CASSYSESGDADEQYF. In nucleotides, the CDR3 is TGTGCCAGCAGTTACTCGGAGAGCGGAGACGCCGACGAGCAGTACTTC.

This sequence joins TRBV6-6 and TRBJ1-1; D uncertain. CDR1 is MNHNY and CDR2 is SVGAGI in the germline V gene (reference sequence). The CDR3 runs 13 residues. Trimming took off 8 bases at V and 0 bases at J, with 10 bases between the two ends. For the CDR3, the DNA is TGTGCCAGCGGAATTCACATGAACACTGAAGCTTTCTTT. Its translation: CASGIHMNTEAFF.

The J gene is TRBJ1-2, the V gene TRBV15; D uncertain. The CDR3 totals 15 residues. The ends were cut back, 5 bases at V and 7 bases at J, with 20 bases in the middle. CDR1 LNHNV and CDR2 YYDKDF come from the germline V gene (reference sequence). CDR3 coding DNA: TGTGCCACCAGCGGCGACCGGGGAAAGATGGTTGGCTACACCTTC. The encoded protein is CATSGDRGKMVGYTF.

V gene TRBV24-1 combines with J gene TRBJ2-7; tentatively, D is TRBD2 (6 bases). V lost 6 bases and J 2 bases, leaving 13 bases between the germline ends. The CDR3 runs 14 residues. CDR1 is KGHDR, CDR2 SFDVKD, per germline. This CDR3 is CATSSGGTTYEQYF. CDR3 DNA: TGTGCCACCAGTTCCGGCGGGACGACCTACGAGCAGTACTTC.

This clonotype was observed once. The chain joins TRBV28 to TRBJ2-7; D is possibly TRBD1 (6 bases). The ends were cut back, 0 bases at V and 0 bases at J, with 6 bases in the middle. Germline CDR1 reads MDHEN; CDR2 reads SYDVKM. The CDR3 length is 14 residues. CDR3 bases: TGTGCCAGCAGTTTATGGGACAGCTCCTACGAGCAGTACTTC. It is translated as CASSLWDSSYEQYF.

This clonotype showed up just once. The chain recombines TRBV24-1 with TRBJ2-5; D perhaps matches TRBD2 (6 bases). Germline values: CDR1 KGHDR, CDR2 SFDVKD. Trimming removed 4 bases at V and 8 bases at J, with 13 bases between. The CDR3 spans 13 residues. DNA of the CDR3: TGTGCCACCAGTGAGGGAAGGGGAGGAACCCAGTACTTC. It translates to CATSEGRGGTQYF.

CDR3 in DNA: TGTGCCAGCAGCCGGGTGGGGGGGCCCCAGCATTTT. It encodes CASSRVGGPQHF. The chain couples TRBV7-9 to TRBJ1-5; D possibly corresponds to TRBD1 (5 bases). V was trimmed by 5 bases and J by 9 bases, leaving 11 bases between them. Germline V gene lookup returns CDR1 SEHNR and CDR2 FQNEAQ (reference sequence). The CDR3 sequence is 12 residues long.

The CDR3 sequence: CASNSPGDTAFF. The CDR3 DNA follows: TGTGCCAGCAACTCCCCGGGCGATACAGCTTTCTTT. The chain has TRBV11-2 and TRBJ1-1; D is undetermined. The ends were cut back, 7 bases at V and 10 bases at J, with 16 bases in the middle. The V gene's germline CDR1 is SGHAT and CDR2 FQNNGV. This CDR3 is built from 12 residues.